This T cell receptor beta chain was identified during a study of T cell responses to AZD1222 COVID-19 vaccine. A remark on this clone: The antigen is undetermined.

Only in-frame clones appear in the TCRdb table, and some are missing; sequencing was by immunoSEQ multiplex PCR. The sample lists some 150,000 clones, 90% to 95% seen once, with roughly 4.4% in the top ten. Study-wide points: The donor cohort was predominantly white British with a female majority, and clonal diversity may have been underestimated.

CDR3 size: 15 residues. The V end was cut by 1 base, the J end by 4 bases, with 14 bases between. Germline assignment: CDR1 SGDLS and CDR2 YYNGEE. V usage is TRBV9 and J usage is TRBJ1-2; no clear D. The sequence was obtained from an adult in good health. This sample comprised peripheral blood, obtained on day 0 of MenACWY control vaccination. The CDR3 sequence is CASSVNSRLPYGYTF. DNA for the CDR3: TGTGCCAGCAGCGTAAACTCAAGATTACCCTATGGCTACACCTTC.